This T cell receptor (beta chain) was sequenced for a study of blood T cells in healthy people across ages. Combining a sample-barcoded 5' primer with a J-beta primer mix, a second PCR ran for roughly 6 to 12 cycles. TCRdb recomputed calls from the 5' RACE reads with MiXCR, one row per CDR3 protein. The sample contains around 780,000 distinct CDR3 sequences, about 26% of which appear only once. The data were also submitted as part of a second study, on T cells of mothers and their children.

Sample: blood. The clonotype originates from a boy aged 5-17 years in good health.

The DNA of the CDR3 is TGTGCCAGCAGCTTTAGCGGGAGCGGCACAGATACGCAGTATTTT. Translation: CASSFSGSGTDTQYF. This sequence joins TRBV7-2 and TRBJ2-3; TRBD2 aligns across 9 bases. Germline trimming cut 3 bases from V and 1 base from J; bases unmatched to any gene: 2. Germline V gene lookup returns CDR1 SGHTA and CDR2 FQGNSA. The CDR3 consists of 15 residues.